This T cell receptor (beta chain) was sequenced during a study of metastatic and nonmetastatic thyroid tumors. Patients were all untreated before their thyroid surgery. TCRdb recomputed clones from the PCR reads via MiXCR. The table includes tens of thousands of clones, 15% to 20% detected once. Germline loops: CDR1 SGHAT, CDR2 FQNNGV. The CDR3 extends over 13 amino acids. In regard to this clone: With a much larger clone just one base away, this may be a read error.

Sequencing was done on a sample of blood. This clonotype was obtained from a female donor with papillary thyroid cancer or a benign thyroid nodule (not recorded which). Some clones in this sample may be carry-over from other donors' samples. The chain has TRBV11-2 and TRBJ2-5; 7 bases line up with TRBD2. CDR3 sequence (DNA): TGTGCCAGCAGCCCCGTACGGTTAGGGAGGGCCCACTTC. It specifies CASSPVRLGRAHF.